Following are 27 T cell receptor beta chains from one sample sequenced in a study of T-cell reconstitution after alpha-beta-depleted transplantation in children. Unique molecular identifiers tagged the TCRbeta library. One entry per CDR3 protein, called by TCRdb with MiXCR from the PCR reads. The sample shows 250,000 to 400,000 distinct CDR3 sequences, around 25% of them seen only once. Specimen: PBMCs, mostly from graft donor cells, collected 180 days after TCRalphabeta/CD19-depleted stem cell transplant. The receptor source for this set is a male patient aged 10 to 17 who had a stem cell transplant for acute lymphoblastic leukemia, so the T cells may come from the graft donor.

The sample holds a few counts of this clonotype. The chain couples TRBV5-1 to TRBJ2-3; 10 nucleotides match TRBD2. V shed 8 bases and J 4 bases; nucleotides not matched to a gene: 16. Germline CDR1 SGHRS, CDR2 YFSETQ. The CDR3 is made up of 17 amino acids. The CDR3 DNA is TGCGCCAGTTTCCCGCAAACTTTCGGACTAGCGGCAGATACGCAGTATTTT. Protein: CASFPQTFGLAADTQYF.

The chain has TRBV7-9 and TRBJ1-1; 9 bases fit TRBD1. Germline V gene data show CDR1 as SEHNR and CDR2 as FQNEAQ (reference sequence). Losses at the gene ends were 6 bases for V and 1 base for J; bases not matched to a gene: 6. The CDR3 runs to 15 residues. The DNA of the CDR3 is TGTGCCAGCAGGAACAGGGGGCGTGAGAACACTGAAGCTTTCTTT. Its protein product is CASRNRGRENTEAFF. The variable domain in full, with the rest retrieved from reference TRBV7-9 and TRBJ1-1, is DTGVSQNPRHKITKRGQNVTFRCDPISEHNRLYWYRQTLGQGPEFLTYFQNEAQLEKSRLLSDRFSAERPKGSFSTLEIQRTEQGDSAMYLCASRNRGRENTEAFFGQGTRLTVV.

This clonotype occurred many times. The chain uses TRBV29-1 and TRBJ2-1, with 10 bases that match TRBD2. CDR1 and CDR2 from the germline V gene are SQVTM and ANQGSEA. Trimming cost V 7 bases and J 1 base; bases outside gene matches: 7. The CDR3 spans 15 residues. The CDR3 reads CSASGLAVSYNEQFF. Written as DNA, the CDR3 is TGCAGCGCCTCCGGACTAGCGGTTTCCTACAATGAGCAGTTCTTC.

This chain connects TRBV2 to TRBJ2-1; D perhaps matches TRBD2 (7 bases). The CDR3 consists of 15 residues. Germline CDR1 and CDR2: SNHLY and FYNNEI. The V end lost 7 bases, the J end lost 7 bases, and 20 bases lay between the germline ends. DNA of the CDR3: TGTGCCAGCAAGTCCCTAGGGGGGGGAGTTAATGAGCAGTTCTTC. This encodes CASKSLGGGVNEQFF.

This chain uses TRBV7-7 with TRBJ2-1; D possibly corresponds to TRBD2 (7 bases). Trimming left V 10 bases short and J 0 bases short, with 13 bases between. CDR1 and CDR2 from the germline V gene are SSHAT and FNYEAQ (reference sequence). The CDR3 consists of 14 residues. In DNA form, the CDR3 reads TGTGCCACCCCCGGGGGGCCCTCCTACAATGAGCAGTTCTTC. Translated: CATPGGPSYNEQFF. Together with reference TRBV7-7 and TRBJ2-1, the CDR3 gives the full variable domain: GAGVSQSPRYKVTKRGQDVTLRCDPISSHATLYWYQQALGQGPEFLTYFNYEAQPDKSGLPSDRFSAERPEGSISTLTIQRTEQRDSAMYRCATPGGPSYNEQFFGPGTRLTVL.

This clonotype was recorded many times. This sequence joins TRBV4-1 and TRBJ2-5; 8 bases are shared with TRBD2. V shed 3 bases and J 2 bases; nucleotides not matched to a gene: 5. The germline gives CDR1 MGHRA, CDR2 YSYEKL. This CDR3 contains 15 residues. CDR3 DNA sequence: TGCGCCAGCAGCCAGCTTGGACTAGCACAAGAGACCCAGTACTTC. Protein sequence: CASSQLGLAQETQYF.

This clonotype was observed a few times. V gene TRBV4-2 combines with J gene TRBJ2-1; TRBD2 matches 10 bases. This CDR3 contains 17 residues. The V gene end was trimmed by 0 bases and the J gene end by 2 bases; junction bases not matched to a gene: 4. Germline V gene sequence: CDR1 LGHNA, CDR2 YNFKEQ. The CDR3 nucleotides are TGTGCCAGCAGCCAAGATGAGGGACTAGCGCCCTACAATGAGCAGTTCTTC. Translated, it gives CASSQDEGLAPYNEQFF.

This clonotype appeared a few times. This chain uses TRBV20-1 with TRBJ1-1; tentative D call: TRBD1 (6 bases). Trimming stripped 6 bases from V and 1 base from J, with 18 bases between. Germline values: CDR1 DFQATT, CDR2 SNEGSKA (reference sequence). This CDR3 region has 15 residues. The CDR3 sequence is CSARRDNRENTEAFF. In DNA, the CDR3 is TGCAGTGCCCGTCGGGACAACAGGGAGAACACTGAAGCTTTCTTT.

This chain connects TRBV9 to TRBJ2-4, with a possible D match to TRBD1 (5 bases). Germline CDR1 is SGDLS and CDR2 is YYNGEE. Trimming removed 0 bases at V and 8 bases at J, with 12 bases between. The CDR3 spans 14 residues. The CDR3 loop is CASSVGGLKDIQYF. CDR3 nucleotide sequence: TGTGCCAGCAGCGTAGGGGGCCTGAAGGACATTCAGTACTTC.

The chain is built from TRBV11-2 and TRBJ1-1, with 8 bases aligning to TRBD1. Germline loops: CDR1 SGHAT, CDR2 FQNNGV. Losses at the gene ends were 5 bases for V and 3 bases for J; bases not matched to a gene: 11. The CDR3 runs to 16 residues. The CDR3: CASSIGTGSEDTEAFF. In nucleotides, the CDR3 is TGTGCCAGCAGCATAGGGACAGGTTCGGAAGACACTGAAGCTTTCTTT.

This clonotype was detected only a few times. V usage is TRBV15 and J usage is TRBJ2-1; 8 bases map to TRBD1. The CDR3 sequence is 15 residues long. Germline loops: CDR1 LNHNV, CDR2 YYDKDF (reference sequence). Trimming at V came to 4 bases and at J to 8 bases, leaving 10 bases not matched to a gene. CDR3 coding DNA: TGTGCCACCAGCAAACCAAATACAGGGGGAGATGAGCAGTTCTTC. Translating it yields CATSKPNTGGDEQFF.

The genes are TRBV5-1 and TRBJ1-2, with a tentative D call TRBD1 (6 bases). V lost 5 bases to trimming and J lost 2 bases, with 13 bases between them. From germline, CDR1 is SGHRS and CDR2 YFSETQ. The CDR3 extends over 14 amino acids. The CDR3 DNA reads TGCGCCAGCAGGGCCTCCGGGACAAACTATGGCTACACCTTC. Encoded protein: CASRASGTNYGYTF.

V and J are TRBV5-1 and TRBJ2-7; D is perhaps TRBD1 (6 bases). The CDR3 runs 13 residues. Germline assignment: CDR1 SGHRS and CDR2 YFSETQ. V was shortened by 0 bases and J by 3 bases, with 7 bases between the two germline ends. CDR3 amino acids: CASSLEGDYEQYF. The CDR3 nucleotides are TGCGCCAGCAGCTTGGAGGGGGACTACGAGCAGTACTTC.

This clonotype appeared a few times. This rearrangement joins TRBV10-3 to TRBJ2-1; 14 positions match TRBD2. CDR1 ENHRY and CDR2 SYGVKD come from the germline V gene. Trimming took 3 bases from V and 9 from J; bases not matched to a gene: 7. The CDR3 is 16 amino acids. This chain's CDR3 is CAISEMGTSGSLEQFF. In nucleotides, the CDR3 is TGTGCCATCAGTGAAATGGGGACTAGCGGGAGCCTTGAGCAGTTCTTC.

V is TRBV6-1 and J is TRBJ1-1; D is possibly TRBD1 (5 bases). CDR1 is MNHNS and CDR2 is SASEGT in the germline V gene. CDR3 length: 17 residues. Trimming took 7 bases from V and 1 from J, leaving 22 bases between them. CDR3 region: CASTNGRGEGRNTEAFF. The CDR3 coding sequence is TGTGCCAGCACCAACGGGAGGGGAGAAGGGCGGAACACTGAAGCTTTCTTT.

The chain combines TRBV12-3 or TRBV12-4 with TRBJ1-1; no clear D gene. The CDR3 loop spans 15 amino acids. V gave up 7 bases and J gave up 1 base, with 16 bases separating them. The CDR3 is CASNQFQLGNTEAFF. CDR3 nucleotides: TGTGCCAGCAATCAATTCCAACTCGGGAACACTGAAGCTTTCTTT.

This sequence joins TRBV6-2 or TRBV6-3 and TRBJ2-5; D may be TRBD2 (5 bases). Germline V lookup: CDR1 MNHEY, CDR2 SVGEGT. Deletions cut 3 bases from V and 4 bases from J, with 15 bases between. CDR3 size: 15 residues. The DNA of the CDR3 is TGTGCCAGCAGTTATTCTGGGAGTTTAAGAGAGACCCAGTACTTC. Translated, it gives CASSYSGSLRETQYF.

In this sample, this clonotype turned up a few times. The J gene is TRBJ2-7, the V gene TRBV5-1, with D unresolved. CDR1 and CDR2 from the germline V gene are SGHRS and YFSETQ. This CDR3 is 14 amino acids long. The V gene lost 0 bases and the J gene lost 2 bases, with 9 bases spanning the gap. This chain's CDR3 is CASSLGNGPYEQYF. Written as DNA, the CDR3 is TGCGCCAGCAGCTTGGGAAACGGACCCTACGAGCAGTACTTC. Filled out from reference TRBV5-1 and TRBJ2-7, the complete variable domain reads KAGVTQTPRYLIKTRGQQVTLSCSPISGHRSVSWYQQTPGQGLQFLFEYFSETQRNKGNFPGRFSGRQFSNSRSEMNVSTLELGDSALYLCASSLGNGPYEQYFGPGTRLTVT.

This clonotype was detected a few times. The chain combines TRBV12-3 or TRBV12-4 with TRBJ2-5; TRBD2 agrees at 9 bases. The CDR3 sequence is 17 residues long. V lost 6 bases, J lost 5 bases, and 16 bases stayed unmatched. DNA of the CDR3: TGTGCCAGCAGCTCGCACTTTAGCGGGAGTGGGTTGGAGACCCAGTACTTC. It yields the protein CASSSHFSGSGLETQYF.

The genes are TRBV19 and TRBJ1-5; no firm D call. The CDR3 is 15 amino acids. Per the germline V gene, CDR1 is LNHDA and CDR2 is SQIVND (reference sequence). V gave up 10 bases and J gave up 0 bases, with 16 bases separating them. The CDR3 reads CATDSRHYSNQPQHF. The CDR3 DNA sequence: TGTGCCACCGATAGCAGACATTATAGCAATCAGCCCCAGCATTTT. The full variable domain, rest sourced from reference TRBV19 and TRBJ1-5, is DGGITQSPKYLFRKEGQNVTLSCEQNLNHDAMYWYRQDPGQGLRLIYYSQIVNDFQKGDIAEGYSVSREKKESFPLTVTSAQKNPTAFYLCATDSRHYSNQPQHFGDGTRLSIL.

This clonotype has only a few counts. The CDR3 protein is CASSYQDESGFYEQYF. CDR3 sequence (DNA): TGTGCCAGCAGCTATCAGGACGAGAGCGGTTTCTACGAGCAGTACTTC. The chain recombines TRBV7-2 with TRBJ2-7, with a possible D match to TRBD2 (5 bases). The CDR3 is made up of 16 amino acids. Germline V gene sequence: CDR1 SGHTA, CDR2 FQGNSA. Between the trimmed V and J ends, which lost 4 bases and 3 bases, there was a span of 19 bases.

To note about this clonotype: Its ends do not fully match the called genes, so a read error is possible. The chain is built from TRBV19 and TRBJ2-7; 9 bases align to TRBD1. The CDR3 covers 15 residues. CDR1 LNHDA and CDR2 SQIVND come from the germline V gene (reference sequence). DNA for the CDR3: TGTGTCAGTAGTCTCTGGGGACAGGGCGGATACGAGCAGTACTTC. This gives the protein CVSSLWGQGGYEQYF.

This clonotype appeared a few times. The J gene is TRBJ1-1, the V gene TRBV10-3; D is possibly TRBD1 (6 bases). V was pared by 11 bases and J by 0 bases, with 10 bases between. This CDR3 region has 12 residues. Germline lookup yields CDR1 ENHRY and CDR2 SYGVKD. The DNA of the CDR3 is TGTGCCGCCACAGGGATGAACACTGAAGCTTTCTTT. Amino acids: CAATGMNTEAFF.

This clonotype has only a few counts. The rearrangement joins TRBV7-6 to TRBJ2-7; D is perhaps TRBD1 (5 bases). V lost 0 bases and J 3 bases, leaving 15 bases between the germline ends. The CDR3 runs to 16 residues. Per germline, CDR1 SGHVS and CDR2 FNYEAQ. CDR3 nucleotide sequence: TGTGCCAGCAGCTTAGCAGGGGCGGCGACTTTCTACGAGCAGTACTTC. Its protein product is CASSLAGAATFYEQYF.

The V and J genes are TRBV5-1 and TRBJ1-1, with D perhaps matching TRBD1 (5 bases). The CDR3 covers 14 residues. The V end was cut by 1 base, the J end by 6 bases, with 13 bases between. Germline assignment: CDR1 SGHRS and CDR2 YFSETQ. CDR3 in DNA: TGCGCCAGCAGCTTGACTGCAGGGTCCGCTGAAGCTTTCTTT. This encodes CASSLTAGSAEAFF.

V and J are TRBV20-1 and TRBJ2-4, with a weak D call TRBD1 (7 bases). V was clipped by 3 bases and J by 6 bases, with 24 bases between them. In germline, CDR1 is DFQATT, CDR2 SNEGSKA (reference sequence). CDR3 length equals 17 residues. CDR3 sequence reads: CSASPTVSEGAGNIQYF. The CDR3 DNA follows: TGCAGTGCTAGCCCTACTGTTTCGGAGGGGGCTGGAAACATTCAGTACTTC.

This clonotype was found many times. The V and J genes are TRBV5-1 and TRBJ2-1; D could derive from TRBD1 or TRBD2 (5 bases each). This CDR3 is built from 16 residues. Trimming cost V 2 bases and J 5 bases, with 17 bases left between them. Germline values: CDR1 SGHRS, CDR2 YFSETQ. CDR3 DNA sequence: TGCGCCAGCAGCTTAGTACGGACGGAGGACAACAATGAGCAGTTCTTC. Amino acid sequence: CASSLVRTEDNNEQFF.